The 27 T cell receptor beta chains below come from one sample, sequenced in a study of T cell responses to AZD1222 COVID-19 vaccine. Only in-frame clones appear in the TCRdb table, and some are missing; sequencing was by immunoSEQ multiplex PCR. The sample lists some 130,000 clones, roughly 87% occurring once. Specimen: peripheral blood, collected 28 days after the second AZD1222 dose. All receptors derive from an adult who received the AZD1222 COVID-19 vaccine.

This clone has just one count. The chain is built from TRBV30 and TRBJ1-4; D uncertain. The germline V gene has CDR1 GTSNPN and CDR2 SVGIG (reference sequence). This CDR3 comprises 12 residues. V was clipped by 0 bases and J by 8 bases, with 7 bases between them. Written as DNA, the CDR3 is TGTGCCTGGAGTGTACCGGGAGAAAAACTGTTTTTT. This translates into CAWSVPGEKLFF.

The genes are TRBV12-3 or TRBV12-4 and TRBJ1-6; possibly TRBD1 for D (6 bases). The V end was cut by 8 bases, the J end by 10 bases, with 15 bases between. The CDR3 covers 13 residues. CDR3 nucleotide sequence: TGTGCCAGCCAGAACAGGGAGGGCTCACCCCTCCACTTT. It codes for CASQNREGSPLHF.

The chain links TRBV28 to TRBJ1-1, with D perhaps matching TRBD1 (5 bases). Germline V gene lookup returns CDR1 MDHEN and CDR2 SYDVKM. This CDR3 comprises 12 residues. Trimming took off 5 bases at V and 8 bases at J, with 12 bases between the two ends. The CDR3: CASSLLRTEAFF. The CDR3 DNA reads TGTGCCAGCAGTCTTCTGCGGACAGAAGCTTTCTTT.

The chain combines TRBV5-1 with TRBJ1-2, with D unclear. CDR3 length: 15 amino acids. Germline values: CDR1 SGHRS, CDR2 YFSETQ. V lost 0 bases and J lost 7, with 16 bases in between. CDR3 coding DNA: TGCGCCAGCAGCTTGGTGAGAGGGAGCGTCGGTGGCTACACCTTC. Translated: CASSLVRGSVGGYTF.

A single count supports this clone. V gene TRBV20-1 combines with J gene TRBJ1-1, with 9 bases fitting TRBD1. This CDR3 region has 10 residues. Germline V gene lookup returns CDR1 DFQATT and CDR2 SNEGSKA (reference sequence). The J segment lost 11 bases and the V segment lost 5 bases, leaving 3 bases of the junction unmatched. This CDR3 is CSARDRVAFF. In nucleotides, the CDR3 is TGCAGTGCTCGGGACAGGGTTGCTTTCTTT.

This clone was seen just once. This chain links TRBV2 with TRBJ1-6, with D uncertain. The CDR3 has 13 amino acids. CDR1 SNHLY and CDR2 FYNNEI come from the germline V gene. V dropped 6 bases and J dropped 7 bases, with 10 bases sitting between them. Written as DNA, the CDR3 is TGTGCCAGCAGAGGCAGGCGCAATTCACCCCTCCACTTT. As protein: CASRGRRNSPLHF.

V usage is TRBV7-2 and J usage is TRBJ2-7; tentative D call: TRBD2 (6 bases). Trimming cost V 1 base and J 11 bases, with 18 bases left between them. The length of the CDR3 is 14 residues. The germline V gene encodes CDR1 SGHTA and CDR2 FQGNSA. Here the CDR3 DNA reads TGTGCCAGCAGCTTAGGAGGGACTGACGCCTCGAAGTACTTC. Translating gives CASSLGGTDASKYF.

CDR3 sequence: CASSNPTSGGETQYF. The CDR3 nucleotides read TGCGCCAGCAGCAATCCGACTAGCGGGGGTGAGACCCAGTACTTC. The chain combines TRBV5-1 with TRBJ2-5, with 12 bases matching TRBD2. The CDR3 is made up of 15 amino acids. Looked up from germline, CDR1 is SGHRS and CDR2 is YFSETQ. V shed 4 bases and J 5 bases; nucleotides not matched to a gene: 6. Combining the CDR3 with reference TRBV5-1 and TRBJ2-5 gives the whole variable domain KAGVTQTPRYLIKTRGQQVTLSCSPISGHRSVSWYQQTPGQGLQFLFEYFSETQRNKGNFPGRFSGRQFSNSRSEMNVSTLELGDSALYLCASSNPTSGGETQYFGPGTRLLVL.

The chain links TRBV5-1 to TRBJ1-6, with D unclear. V was trimmed by 1 base and J by 7 bases, leaving 12 bases between them. Germline CDR1 and CDR2: SGHRS and YFSETQ. This CDR3 has 15 residues. Here the CDR3 DNA reads TGCGCCAGCAGCTTGTTCGGGGAAAACAATTCACCCCTCCACTTT. Residues: CASSLFGENNSPLHF.

The V gene is TRBV3-1 (or the pseudogene TRBV3-2), the J gene TRBJ2-3; 8 bases are shared with TRBD1. Germline CDR1 is LGHDT and CDR2 is YNNKEL (reference sequence). V trimming: 3 bases; J trimming: 7 bases; junction bases outside the gene matches: 3. The CDR3 has 13 amino acids. The CDR3 DNA reads as TGTGCCAGCAGCCATGGACAGGGCCATACGCAGTATTTT. This translates into CASSHGQGHTQYF.

This clone was counted once. V is TRBV7-9 and J is TRBJ1-6; D call uncertain. Germline CDR1 SEHNR, CDR2 FQNEAQ (reference sequence). Trimming left V 8 bases short and J 3 bases short, with 5 bases between. The CDR3 runs 12 residues. The CDR3 DNA follows: TGTGCCAGCGGGGTCTATAATTCACCCCTCCACTTT. Its translation is CASGVYNSPLHF.

J is TRBJ2-5 and V is TRBV29-1; 13 positions agree with TRBD2. This CDR3 is 13 amino acids long. With V trimmed by 7 bases and J by 7 bases, 6 bases remained unmatched. Germline CDR1 SQVTM, CDR2 ANQGSEA. CDR3 in amino acids: CSEWTSGGGTQYF. CDR3 DNA sequence: TGCAGCGAATGGACTAGCGGGGGTGGGACCCAGTACTTC.

This clone showed up just a few times. This chain uses TRBV28 with TRBJ2-1; D is ambiguous. The CDR3 consists of 11 residues. CDR1 and CDR2 from the germline V gene are MDHEN and SYDVKM. With 4 bases removed from V and 8 bases from J, the gap between germline ends came to 6 bases. The CDR3 region is CASSSEYEQFF. The CDR3 bases are TGTGCCAGCAGTTCCGAGTATGAGCAGTTCTTC.

This clone appeared once. J is TRBJ2-1 and V is TRBV28; 8 nucleotides agree with TRBD1. V gave up 3 bases and J gave up 4 bases; unmatched junction bases: 5. Germline lookup yields CDR1 MDHEN and CDR2 SYDVKM. The CDR3 contains 15 residues. The CDR3 sequence is CASSFQDRVYNEQFF. CDR3 nucleotides: TGTGCCAGCAGTTTTCAGGACAGGGTTTACAATGAGCAGTTCTTC. The variable domain in full, completed from reference TRBV28 and TRBJ2-1, reads DVKVTQSSRYLVKRTGEKVFLECVQDMDHENMFWYRQDPGLGLRLIYFSYDVKMKEKGDIPEGYSVSREKKERFSLILESASTNQTSMYLCASSFQDRVYNEQFFGPGTRLTVL.

Concerning this clone: This sample also contains other DNA sequences that code for the same CDR3. The chain has TRBV9 and TRBJ1-4; the match to TRBD1 covers 7 bases. CDR3 length: 16 residues. V was clipped by 3 bases and J by 0 bases; unmatched bases: 5. Germline V gene lookup returns CDR1 SGDLS and CDR2 YYNGEE. CDR3 loop: CASSEGTAATNEKLFF. Written as DNA, the CDR3 is TGTGCCAGCAGCGAAGGGACAGCTGCAACTAATGAAAAACTGTTTTTT. The full variable domain, its missing parts supplied by reference TRBV9 and TRBJ1-4, is DSGVTQTPKHLITATGQRVTLRCSPRSGDLSVYWYQQSLDQGLQFLIQYYNGEERAKGNILERFSAQQFPDLHSELNLSSLELGDSALYFCASSEGTAATNEKLFFGSGTQLSVL.

This clone was picked up one time. The V and J genes are TRBV11-2 and TRBJ2-2; 12 bases match TRBD2. CDR3 length: 16 amino acids. Germline V gene data show CDR1 as SGHAT and CDR2 as FQNNGV. Losses at the gene ends were 4 bases for V and 4 bases for J; bases not matched to a gene: 4. The CDR3 DNA reads TGTGCCAGCAGCTCTAGCGGGGGGGCCCGCACCGGGGAGCTGTTTTTT. This encodes CASSSSGGARTGELFF. Variable domain in full (rest from reference TRBV11-2 and TRBJ2-2): EAGVAQSPRYKIIEKRQSVAFWCNPISGHATLYWYQQILGQGPKLLIQFQNNGVVDDSQLPKDRFSAERLKGVDSTLKIQPAKLEDSAVYLCASSSSGGARTGELFFGEGSRLTVL.

The chain employs TRBV4-2 and TRBJ1-2, with D possibly being TRBD1 (6 bases). This CDR3 region has 17 residues. V was trimmed by 1 base and J by 2 bases, leaving 17 bases between them. Germline CDR1 and CDR2: LGHNA and YNFKEQ. The CDR3 nucleotides are TGTGCCAGCAGCCAAGGACCAGGTCAGGGGCTAAACTATGGCTACACCTTC. This encodes CASSQGPGQGLNYGYTF.

This sequence joins TRBV7-2 and TRBJ1-6, with 8 bases lining up with TRBD1. This CDR3 spans 18 amino acids. CDR1 is SGHTA and CDR2 is FQGNSA in the germline V gene. With V trimmed by 3 bases and J by 6 bases, 13 bases remained unmatched. DNA of the CDR3: TGTGCCAGCAGCTTGCGAAGGACAGGGCAAGGAGGTAATTCACCCCTCCACTTT. Amino acid sequence: CASSLRRTGQGGNSPLHF. Full variable domain (outside the CDR3, taken from reference TRBV7-2 and TRBJ1-6): GAGVSQSPSNKVTEKGKDVELRCDPISGHTALYWYRQSLGQGLEFLIYFQGNSAPDKSGLPSDRFSAERTGGSVSTLTIQRTQQEDSAVYLCASSLRRTGQGGNSPLHFGNGTRLTVT.

The chain uses TRBV7-8 and TRBJ2-7; no reliable D call. The ends were cut back, 5 bases at V and 2 bases at J, with 16 bases in the middle. CDR1 is SGHVS, CDR2 FQNEAQ, per germline. This CDR3 is 15 amino acids long. The CDR3, as DNA: TGTGCCAGCAGCGTTTTAGAGGTAACTACCTACGAGCAGTACTTC. It specifies CASSVLEVTTYEQYF. The entire variable domain, with the rest obtained from reference TRBV7-8 and TRBJ2-7, is as follows: GAGVSQSPRYKVAKRGQDVALRCDPISGHVSLFWYQQALGQGPEFLTYFQNEAQLDKSGLPSDRFFAERPEGSVSTLKIQRTQQEDSAVYLCASSVLEVTTYEQYFGPGTRLTVT.

V and J are TRBV19 and TRBJ1-2, with 7 bases fitting TRBD1. V dropped 5 bases and J dropped 5; count of bases not matched to a gene: 11. Germline V gene sequence: CDR1 LNHDA, CDR2 SQIVND (reference sequence). The CDR3 has 15 amino acids. CDR3 nucleotides: TGTGCCAGTAGTTCCCATGGGGACAGCGAATATGGCTACACCTTC. It yields the protein CASSSHGDSEYGYTF.

The CDR3 bases are TGTGCCAGCAGGGGAAGGAGCGGGGGGAGCAATCAGCCCCAGCATTTT. Translation: CASRGRSGGSNQPQHF. J is TRBJ1-5 and V is TRBV7-2; D possibly corresponds to TRBD1 (5 bases). This CDR3 has 16 amino acids. V was shortened by 6 bases and J by 1 base, with 16 bases between the two germline ends. From germline, CDR1 is SGHTA and CDR2 FQGNSA.

The CDR3 DNA reads as TGTGCCAGCAGCTCCCAGACAGTTAGCTCTGGGGCCAACGTCCTGACTTTC. It codes for CASSSQTVSSGANVLTF. The chain joins TRBV7-2 to TRBJ2-6; D is possibly TRBD1 (5 bases). Trimming left V 4 bases short and J 0 bases short, with 13 bases between. Germline lookup yields CDR1 SGHTA and CDR2 FQGNSA. CDR3 length: 17 residues.

The chain has TRBV7-2 and TRBJ2-1; the match to TRBD2 covers 7 bases. The CDR3 runs to 14 residues. Germline assignment: CDR1 SGHTA and CDR2 FQGNSA. J gave up 8 bases and V 5 bases, and 9 bases lay outside the gene matches. The CDR3 DNA is TGTGCCAGCAGCCTCCGACTAGCTTCCGATGAGCAGTTCTTC. Its translation is CASSLRLASDEQFF.

The J gene is TRBJ2-5, the V gene TRBV7-2; 10 bases are a match to TRBD1. The CDR3 loop spans 16 amino acids. CDR1 is SGHTA and CDR2 is FQGNSA in the germline V gene. The V segment lost 1 base and the J segment 5 bases; nucleotides outside the gene matches: 7. DNA of the CDR3: TGTGCCAGCAGCTTAGGACAGGGGGCGCCGTGGGAGACCCAGTACTTC. This codes for CASSLGQGAPWETQYF.

The gene calls are TRBV6-2 or TRBV6-3 and TRBJ1-1; tentatively, D is TRBD1 (6 bases). Deletions cut 5 bases from V and 3 bases from J, with 13 bases between. The CDR3 is made up of 14 amino acids. Germline V lookup: CDR1 MNHEY, CDR2 SVGEGT. The CDR3 DNA sequence: TGTGCCAGCAGTCGGACAGCCAGGGACACTGAAGCTTTCTTT. The encoded protein is CASSRTARDTEAFF.

The chain employs TRBV28 and TRBJ1-4, with D perhaps TRBD1 (6 bases). This CDR3 has 15 residues. V was clipped by 2 bases and J by 7 bases, with 14 bases between them. Germline-derived CDR1 and CDR2 are MDHEN and SYDVKM. The CDR3 region is CASSLAGARGEKLFF. CDR3 coding DNA: TGTGCCAGCAGTTTAGCAGGGGCTCGGGGTGAAAAACTGTTTTTT.

V is TRBV20-1 and J is TRBJ2-5; D gene unclear. The CDR3 sequence is 11 residues long. The germline V and J ends were trimmed by 4 bases and 2 bases, with 5 bases remaining between them. Germline lookup yields CDR1 DFQATT and CDR2 SNEGSKA (reference sequence). CDR3 residues: CSAKQQETQYF. The DNA of the CDR3 is TGCAGTGCTAAGCAGCAAGAGACCCAGTACTTC.